A selection of T cell receptor beta chains follows, all from one sample in a study of post-analysis software for immune sequencing data. TCRdb analysed the PCR reads with MiXCR anew, one entry per CDR3 protein. The sample carries approximately 570,000 distinct CDR3 sequences, about 44% recorded once. Sequenced: blood. Receptor source: a girl aged 10-17 years with multiple sclerosis. The CDR3 runs from the conserved cysteine through the conserved F or W. The D gene is left open where the match is weak. Clone size is shown for a subset of rows, as once, few, many or a class of expanded clone.

v_gene,abundance,j_gene,d_gene,CDR3nt,CDR3aa
TRBV4-2,NA,TRBJ2-5,TRBD2,TGTGCCAGCAGCCAAGATAGGCTAGCGGTAAATGAGCAGTACTTC,CASSQDRLAVNEQYF
TRBV5-1,NA,TRBJ2-1,TRBD1,TGCGCCAGCAGCTCTAGGACAGGGAGAAGCTCCTACAATGAGCAGTTCTTC,CASSSRTGRSSYNEQFF
TRBV10-3,few,TRBJ2-3,TRBD2,TGTGCCATCAGTGACCCGGGACTAGCCACAATCACAGATACGCAGTATTTT,CAISDPGLATITDTQYF
TRBV5-1,NA,TRBJ2-1,NA,TGCGCCAGCATATTCGGCAATGAGCAGTTCTTC,CASIFGNEQFF
TRBV6-6,NA,TRBJ2-7,NA,TGTGCCACCTCTAGCTTTTCGAGCTCCTACGAGCAGTACTTC,CATSSFSSSYEQYF
TRBV29-1,NA,TRBJ2-5,TRBD2,TGCAGCGTTGGCGGGACTAGCGGGAGGGAAGAGACCCAGTACTTC,CSVGGTSGREETQYF
TRBV19,NA,TRBJ1-2,NA,TGTGCCAGTAGCAAGACAGCAAGATCGGAGAGTGGCTACACCTTC,CASSKTARSESGYTF
TRBV7-2,NA,TRBJ2-3,NA,TGTGCCAGCAGCCCCAATTCAGATACGCAGTATTTT,CASSPNSDTQYF
TRBV20-1,NA,TRBJ2-5,TRBD2,TGCAGTGCTCCGGGACTAGCGAGGGAGACCCAGTACTTC,CSAPGLARETQYF
TRBV4-1,NA,TRBJ1-1,NA,TGCGCCAGCAGCAGCCGGGACACTGAGGAATACGGAGCTTTCTTT,CASSSRDTEEYGAFF
TRBV25-1,NA,TRBJ2-3,NA,TGTGCCAGCAGGGCCCGGGATACGCAGTATTTT,CASRARDTQYF
TRBV28,few,TRBJ2-7,NA,TGTGCCAGCAGTCACCGGGCAGCCTCCTACGAGCAGTACTTC,CASSHRAASYEQYF
TRBV20-1,NA,TRBJ1-4,NA,TGCAGTGCTAGAGCCTCATCCAAGAATGAAAAACTGTTTTTT,CSARASSKNEKLFF
TRBV12-3/TRBV12-4,few,TRBJ2-4,NA,TGTGCCAGCACCCACAGGGATCGGGGCATTCAGTACTTC,CASTHRDRGIQYF
TRBV29-1,few,TRBJ2-7,NA,TGCAGCGTGGAGCAGGGGGGCGAGCAGTACTTC,CSVEQGGEQYF
TRBV2,NA,TRBJ2-7,NA,TGTGCCAGCAGGCAGACTAGTACCGAGCAGTACTTC,CASRQTSTEQYF
TRBV6-5,NA,TRBJ1-1,TRBD1,TGTGCCAGCAGTTTTCAGGGGGGCACTGAAGCTTTCTTT,CASSFQGGTEAFF